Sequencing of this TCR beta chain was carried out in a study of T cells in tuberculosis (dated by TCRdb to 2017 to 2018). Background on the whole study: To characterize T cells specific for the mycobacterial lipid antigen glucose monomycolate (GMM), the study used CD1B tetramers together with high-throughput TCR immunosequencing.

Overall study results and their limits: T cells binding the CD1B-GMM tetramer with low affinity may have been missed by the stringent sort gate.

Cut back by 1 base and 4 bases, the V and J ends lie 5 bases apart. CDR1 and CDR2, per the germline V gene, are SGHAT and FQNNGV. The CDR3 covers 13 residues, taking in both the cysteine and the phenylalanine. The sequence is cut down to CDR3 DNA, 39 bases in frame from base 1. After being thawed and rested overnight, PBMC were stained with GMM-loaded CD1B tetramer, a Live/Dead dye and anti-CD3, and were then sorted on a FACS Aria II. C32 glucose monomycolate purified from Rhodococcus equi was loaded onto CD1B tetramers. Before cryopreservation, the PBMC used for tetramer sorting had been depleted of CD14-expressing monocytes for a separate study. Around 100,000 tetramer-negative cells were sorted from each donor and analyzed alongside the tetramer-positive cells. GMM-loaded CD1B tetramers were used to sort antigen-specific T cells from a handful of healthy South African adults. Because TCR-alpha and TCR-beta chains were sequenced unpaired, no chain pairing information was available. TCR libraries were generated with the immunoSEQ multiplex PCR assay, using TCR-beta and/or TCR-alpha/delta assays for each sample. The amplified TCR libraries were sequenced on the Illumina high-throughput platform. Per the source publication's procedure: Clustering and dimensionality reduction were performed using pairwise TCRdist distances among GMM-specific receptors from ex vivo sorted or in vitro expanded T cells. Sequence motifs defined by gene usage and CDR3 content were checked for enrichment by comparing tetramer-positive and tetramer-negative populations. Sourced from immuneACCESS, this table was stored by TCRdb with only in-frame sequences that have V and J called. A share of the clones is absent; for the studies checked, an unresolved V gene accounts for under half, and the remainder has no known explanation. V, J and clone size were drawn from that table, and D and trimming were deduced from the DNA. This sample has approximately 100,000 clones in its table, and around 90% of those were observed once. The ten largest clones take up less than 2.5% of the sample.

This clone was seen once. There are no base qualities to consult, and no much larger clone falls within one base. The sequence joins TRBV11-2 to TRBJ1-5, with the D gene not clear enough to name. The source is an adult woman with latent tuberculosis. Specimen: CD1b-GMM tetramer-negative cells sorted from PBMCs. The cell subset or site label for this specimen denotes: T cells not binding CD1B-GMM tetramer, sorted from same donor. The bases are TGTGCCAGCAGCTTAGGCCTAAATCAGCCCCAGCATTTT. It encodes CASSLGLNQPQHF.